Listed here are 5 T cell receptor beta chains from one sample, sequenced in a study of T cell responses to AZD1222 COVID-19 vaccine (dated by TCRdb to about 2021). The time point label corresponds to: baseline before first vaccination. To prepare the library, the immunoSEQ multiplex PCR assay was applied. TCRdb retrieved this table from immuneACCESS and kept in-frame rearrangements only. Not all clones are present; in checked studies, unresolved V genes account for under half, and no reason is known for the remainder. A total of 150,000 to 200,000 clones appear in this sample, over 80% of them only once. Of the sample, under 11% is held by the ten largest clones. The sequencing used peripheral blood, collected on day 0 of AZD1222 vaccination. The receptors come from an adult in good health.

The CDR3 is CASSDADSNSPLHF. CDR3 sequence (DNA): TGTGCCAGCAGTGACGCGGACAGTAATTCACCCCTCCACTTT. The chain combines TRBV6-4 with TRBJ1-6; TRBD1 is a possible D gene (6 bases). Per the germline V gene, CDR1 is MRHNA and CDR2 is SNTAGT. The CDR3 contains 14 residues. Trimming stripped 2 bases from V and 6 bases from J, with 8 bases between.

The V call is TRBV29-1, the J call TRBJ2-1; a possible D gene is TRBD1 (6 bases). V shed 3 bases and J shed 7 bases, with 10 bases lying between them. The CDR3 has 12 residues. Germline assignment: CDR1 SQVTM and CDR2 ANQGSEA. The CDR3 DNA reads TGCAGCGTTGACCTAACAGGGAATGAGCAGTTCTTC. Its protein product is CSVDLTGNEQFF.

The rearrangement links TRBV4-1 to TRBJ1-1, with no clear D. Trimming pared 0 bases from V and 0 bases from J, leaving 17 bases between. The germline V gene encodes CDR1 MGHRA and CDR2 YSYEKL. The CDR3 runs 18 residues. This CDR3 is CASSQEGGSWSMNTEAFF. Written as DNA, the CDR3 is TGCGCCAGCAGCCAAGAGGGAGGGTCATGGTCCATGAACACTGAAGCTTTCTTT.

The chain's CDR3 is CASSPTSPWRHSGNTIYF. The CDR3 DNA reads TGTGCCAGCAGCCCCACGTCTCCCTGGCGGCACTCTGGAAACACCATATATTTT. The chain recombines TRBV7-9 with TRBJ1-3; D not certain. The CDR3 contains 18 residues. Per germline, CDR1 SEHNR and CDR2 FQNEAQ (reference sequence). With 5 bases removed from V and 0 bases from J, the gap between germline ends came to 20 bases.

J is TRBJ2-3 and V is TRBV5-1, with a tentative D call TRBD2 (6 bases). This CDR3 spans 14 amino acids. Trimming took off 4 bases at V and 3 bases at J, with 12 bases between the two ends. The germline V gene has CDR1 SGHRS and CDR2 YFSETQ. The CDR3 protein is CASSRDSGTDTQYF. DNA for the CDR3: TGCGCCAGCAGCCGGGACTCGGGTACAGATACGCAGTATTTT. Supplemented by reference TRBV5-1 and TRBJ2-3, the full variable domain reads KAGVTQTPRYLIKTRGQQVTLSCSPISGHRSVSWYQQTPGQGLQFLFEYFSETQRNKGNFPGRFSGRQFSNSRSEMNVSTLELGDSALYLCASSRDSGTDTQYFGPGTRLTVL.